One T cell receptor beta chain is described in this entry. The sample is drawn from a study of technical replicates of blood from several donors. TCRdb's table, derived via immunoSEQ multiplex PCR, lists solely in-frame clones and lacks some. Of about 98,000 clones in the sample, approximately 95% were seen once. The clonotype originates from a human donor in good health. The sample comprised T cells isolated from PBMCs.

Here the CDR3 reads CASSPIGQHTGELFF. In DNA form, the CDR3 reads TGTGCCAGCAGCCCCATCGGACAGCACACCGGGGAGCTGTTTTTT. V and J are TRBV27 and TRBJ2-2; D is possibly TRBD1 (6 bases). CDR3 length: 15 residues. Germline V gene sequence: CDR1 MNHEY, CDR2 SMNVEV (reference sequence). Trimming removed 6 bases at V and 3 bases at J, with 14 bases between.